One and the same sample provided the 8 T cell receptor beta chains below, sequenced in a study of shared clonotypes between healthy human individuals. The protocol was immunoSEQ multiplex PCR, while the TCRdb copy is restricted to in-frame clones and leaves out a portion. The sample contains 980,000 or so clones, approximately 76% of which appear only once. The sequenced sample was memory CD4+ T cells sorted from blood. Subset in this sample: CD45RA-negative fraction. These receptors came from a man aged 18-30 years in good health.

This clone showed up just once. DNA for the CDR3: TGTGCCAGCAGTGCACCGGGACAGGGGAATGGCTACACCTTC. Residues: CASSAPGQGNGYTF. The chain is built from TRBV2 and TRBJ1-2; TRBD1 agrees at 10 bases. J lost 6 bases, V lost 4 bases, and 5 bases had no gene match. The CDR3 is made up of 14 amino acids. Germline CDR1 and CDR2: SNHLY and FYNNEI. Combining the CDR3 with reference TRBV2 and TRBJ1-2 gives the whole variable domain EPEVTQTPSHQVTQMGQEVILRCVPISNHLYFYWYRQILGQKVEFLVSFYNNEISEKSEIFDDQFSVERPDGSNFTLKIRSTKLEDSAMYFCASSAPGQGNGYTFGSGTRLTVV.

Notes on this clone: Other DNA variants within this sample encode the same CDR3. J is TRBJ2-3 and V is TRBV6-5, with D perhaps given as TRBD1 or TRBD2 (5 bases each). The CDR3 is 15 amino acids. Germline CDR1 reads MNHEY; CDR2 reads SVGAGI. Trimming stripped 0 bases from V and 0 bases from J, with 7 bases between. In DNA form, the CDR3 reads TGTGCCAGCAGTTACTCGGGACCGAGCACAGATACGCAGTATTTT. It translates to CASSYSGPSTDTQYF.

This chain links TRBV6-5 with TRBJ1-2; a weak D match, TRBD1 (5 bases). The CDR3 length is 14 residues. Between the trimmed V and J ends, which lost 0 bases and 6 bases, there was a span of 11 bases. Germline loops: CDR1 MNHEY, CDR2 SVGAGI. The CDR3 DNA reads TGTGCCAGCAGTTACTCCGGCAGGGTGGATGGCTACACCTTC. Protein sequence: CASSYSGRVDGYTF.

The V and J genes are TRBV6-6 and TRBJ2-3; the D gene is possibly TRBD2 (7 bases). V lost 4 bases and J 2 bases, leaving 10 bases between the germline ends. The length of the CDR3 is 14 residues. Germline CDR1 reads MNHNY; CDR2 reads SVGAGI (reference sequence). CDR3: CASSWGGITDTQYF. The DNA of the CDR3 is TGTGCCAGCAGTTGGGGGGGCATCACAGATACGCAGTATTTT.

This chain uses TRBV29-1 with TRBJ2-6; 8 nucleotides line up with TRBD1. Germline CDR1 SQVTM, CDR2 ANQGSEA. The CDR3 extends over 18 amino acids. The V and J ends lost 0 bases and 2 bases, in that order; junction bases with no gene match: 9. CDR3 sequence: CSVEDPDRGMTGANVLTF. In DNA, the CDR3 is TGCAGCGTTGAAGATCCCGACAGGGGAATGACTGGGGCCAACGTCCTGACTTTC.

J is TRBJ2-6 and V is TRBV7-2; D is perhaps TRBD1 or TRBD2 (5 bases each). The V gene lost 3 bases and the J gene lost 1 base, with 16 bases spanning the gap. The germline CDR1 and CDR2 sequences are SGHTA and FQGNSA. The CDR3 consists of 18 residues. The CDR3 nucleotides read TGTGCCAGCAGCTTCCTCGGGACCGTTAGGTCTGGGGCCAACGTCCTGACTTTC. Translated, it gives CASSFLGTVRSGANVLTF.

The chain carries TRBV18 and TRBJ2-5; 10 bases are shared with TRBD1. The trim removed 3 bases at V and 4 bases at J, leaving 8 bases unmatched. Germline loops: CDR1 KGHSH, CDR2 LQKENI. This CDR3 contains 16 residues. DNA for the CDR3: TGTGCCAGCTCACCTCGGGGACAGGGGTATCGAGAGACCCAGTACTTC. Amino acid sequence: CASSPRGQGYRETQYF.

The chain links TRBV2 to TRBJ1-1; TRBD1 matches at 8 bases. Trimming took 6 bases from V and 5 from J; bases not matched to a gene: 20. Germline CDR1 reads SNHLY; CDR2 reads FYNNEI. The CDR3 runs 18 residues. The CDR3 sequence is CASRKRGPGTGAITEAFF. CDR3 in DNA: TGTGCCAGCAGGAAAAGGGGTCCCGGGACAGGAGCGATTACTGAAGCTTTCTTT.